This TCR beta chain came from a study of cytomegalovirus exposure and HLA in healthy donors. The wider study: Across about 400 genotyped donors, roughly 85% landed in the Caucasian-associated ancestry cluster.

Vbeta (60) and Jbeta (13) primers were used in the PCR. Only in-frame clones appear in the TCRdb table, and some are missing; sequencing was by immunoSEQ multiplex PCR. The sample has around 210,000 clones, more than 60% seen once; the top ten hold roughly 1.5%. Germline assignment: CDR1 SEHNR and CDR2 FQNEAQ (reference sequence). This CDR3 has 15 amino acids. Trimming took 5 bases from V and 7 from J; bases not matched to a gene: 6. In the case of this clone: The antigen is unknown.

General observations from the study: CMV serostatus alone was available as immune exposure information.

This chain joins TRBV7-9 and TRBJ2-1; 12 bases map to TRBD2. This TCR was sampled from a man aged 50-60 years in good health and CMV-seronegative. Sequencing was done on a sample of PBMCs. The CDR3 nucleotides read TGTGCCAGCAGCACGACTAGCGGGAGAATTAATGAGCAGTTCTTC. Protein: CASSTTSGRINEQFF. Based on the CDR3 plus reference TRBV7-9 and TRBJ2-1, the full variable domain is DTGVSQNPRHKITKRGQNVTFRCDPISEHNRLYWYRQTLGQGPEFLTYFQNEAQLEKSRLLSDRFSAERPKGSFSTLEIQRTEQGDSAMYLCASSTTSGRINEQFFGPGTRLTVL.